This T cell receptor beta chain stems from a study of post-analysis software for immune sequencing data. Study-wide background: The disease courses covered relapsing-remitting, secondary progressive and progressive-relapsing multiple sclerosis. Study-wide results and caveats: Controls had lower frequencies than patients of 4 or 5 TRBV segments, which included TRBV5-6, TRBV5-1 and TRBV20-1. Controls significantly exceeded multiple sclerosis patients in normalized Chao1 diversity.

Germline V gene data show CDR1 as MDHEN and CDR2 as SYDVKM. The CDR3 extends over 17 amino acids. J was trimmed by 4 bases and V by 6 bases; bases with no gene match: 13. This clonotype was detected only once. The antigen remains unidentified. Sequencing libraries made from TCR beta cDNA carried unique molecular identifiers. TCRdb independently ran MiXCR on the PCR reads; one entry per CDR3 protein. The sample lists about 820,000 distinct CDR3 sequences; 53% were seen once. The sequencing input was blood. The chain recombines TRBV28 with TRBJ2-1; 9 bases fit TRBD2. This receptor was taken from a girl aged 10 to 17 with multiple sclerosis. CDR3 DNA sequence: TGTGCCAGCAGGGGGCTAGCGGGGCCCCCCATGTACAATGAGCAGTTCTTC. It is translated as CASRGLAGPPMYNEQFF.